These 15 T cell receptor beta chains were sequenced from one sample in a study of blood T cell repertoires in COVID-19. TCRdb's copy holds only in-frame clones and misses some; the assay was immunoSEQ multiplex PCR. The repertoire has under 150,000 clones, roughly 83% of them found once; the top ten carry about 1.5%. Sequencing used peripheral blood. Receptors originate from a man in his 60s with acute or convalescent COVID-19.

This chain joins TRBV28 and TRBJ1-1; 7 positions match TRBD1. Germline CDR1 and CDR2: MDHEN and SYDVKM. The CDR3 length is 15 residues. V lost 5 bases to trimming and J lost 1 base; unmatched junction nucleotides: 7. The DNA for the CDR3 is TGTGCCAGCAGTCCAGACAGGGTTCCGAACACTGAAGCTTTCTTT. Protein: CASSPDRVPNTEAFF. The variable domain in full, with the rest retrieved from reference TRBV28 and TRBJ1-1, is DVKVTQSSRYLVKRTGEKVFLECVQDMDHENMFWYRQDPGLGLRLIYFSYDVKMKEKGDIPEGYSVSREKKERFSLILESASTNQTSMYLCASSPDRVPNTEAFFGQGTRLTVV.

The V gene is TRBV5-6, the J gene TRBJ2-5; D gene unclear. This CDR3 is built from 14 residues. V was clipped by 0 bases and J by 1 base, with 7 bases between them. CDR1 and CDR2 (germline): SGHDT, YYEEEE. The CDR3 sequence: CASSLGSAQETQYF. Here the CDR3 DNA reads TGTGCCAGCAGCTTGGGTAGTGCCCAAGAGACCCAGTACTTC.

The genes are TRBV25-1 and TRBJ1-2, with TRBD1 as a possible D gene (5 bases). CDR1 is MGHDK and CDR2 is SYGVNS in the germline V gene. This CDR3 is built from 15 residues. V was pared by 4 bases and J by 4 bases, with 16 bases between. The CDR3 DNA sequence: TGTGCCAGCAGTGGACCGGGTTCCCAGGGCTATGGCTACACCTTC. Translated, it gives CASSGPGSQGYGYTF.

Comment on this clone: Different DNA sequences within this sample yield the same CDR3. DNA of the CDR3: TGTGCCAGCAGCTTAGGCCCGGGACTAGCGGGCTACGAGCAGTACTTC. Translating it yields CASSLGPGLAGYEQYF. This rearrangement joins TRBV7-2 to TRBJ2-7; 12 bases are a match to TRBD2. The CDR3 runs to 16 residues. From germline, CDR1 is SGHTA and CDR2 FQGNSA. V dropped 1 base and J dropped 3; count of bases not matched to a gene: 4.

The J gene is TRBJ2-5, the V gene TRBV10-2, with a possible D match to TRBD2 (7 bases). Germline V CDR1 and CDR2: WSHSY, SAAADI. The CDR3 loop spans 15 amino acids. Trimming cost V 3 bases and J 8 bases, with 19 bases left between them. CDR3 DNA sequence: TGCGCCAGCAGTGAATTGGGGGGGCAGGGCAGAACCCAGTACTTC. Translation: CASSELGGQGRTQYF.

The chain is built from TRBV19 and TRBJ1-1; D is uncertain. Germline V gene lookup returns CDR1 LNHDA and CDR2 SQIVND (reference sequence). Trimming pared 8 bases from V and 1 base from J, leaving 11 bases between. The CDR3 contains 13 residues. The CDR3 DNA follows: TGTGCCAGTGGACTACACACGAACACTGAAGCTTTCTTT. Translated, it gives CASGLHTNTEAFF.

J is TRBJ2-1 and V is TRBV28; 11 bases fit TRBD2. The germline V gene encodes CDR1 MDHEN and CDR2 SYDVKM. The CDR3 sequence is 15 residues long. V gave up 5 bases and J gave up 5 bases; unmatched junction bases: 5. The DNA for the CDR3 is TGTGCCAGCAGTCCACCTAGCGGGGGGCACAATGAGCAGTTCTTC. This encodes CASSPPSGGHNEQFF.

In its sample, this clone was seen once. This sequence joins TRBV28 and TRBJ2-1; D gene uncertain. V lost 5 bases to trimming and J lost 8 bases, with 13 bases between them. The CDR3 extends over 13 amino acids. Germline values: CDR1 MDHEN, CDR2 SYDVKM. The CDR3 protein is CASSLFGPHEQFF. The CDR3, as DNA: TGTGCCAGCAGTCTCTTTGGGCCCCATGAGCAGTTCTTC.

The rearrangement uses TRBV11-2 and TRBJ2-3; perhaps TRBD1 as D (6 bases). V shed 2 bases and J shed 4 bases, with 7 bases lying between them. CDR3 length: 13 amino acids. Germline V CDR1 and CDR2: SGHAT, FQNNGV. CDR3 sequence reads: CASSLTGPDTQYF. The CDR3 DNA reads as TGTGCCAGCAGCTTAACAGGGCCAGATACGCAGTATTTT. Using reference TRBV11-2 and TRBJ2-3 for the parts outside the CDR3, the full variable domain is EAGVAQSPRYKIIEKRQSVAFWCNPISGHATLYWYQQILGQGPKLLIQFQNNGVVDDSQLPKDRFSAERLKGVDSTLKIQPAKLEDSAVYLCASSLTGPDTQYFGPGTRLTVL.

Here the CDR3 reads CASSIARNRVSSLGYTF. CDR3 nucleotide sequence: TGTGCCAGTAGTATAGCCCGAAACAGGGTTTCCTCACTGGGCTACACCTTC. V is TRBV19 and J is TRBJ1-2, with a tentative D call TRBD1 (6 bases). Germline values: CDR1 LNHDA, CDR2 SQIVND (reference sequence). The CDR3 has 17 residues. V lost 1 base and J 8 bases, leaving 23 bases between the germline ends.

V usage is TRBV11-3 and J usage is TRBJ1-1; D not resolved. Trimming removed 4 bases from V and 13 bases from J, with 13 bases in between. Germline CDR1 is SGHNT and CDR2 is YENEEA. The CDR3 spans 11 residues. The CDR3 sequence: CASSSREAVFF. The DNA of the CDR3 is TGTGCCAGCAGCTCCCGGGAAGCTGTTTTCTTT.

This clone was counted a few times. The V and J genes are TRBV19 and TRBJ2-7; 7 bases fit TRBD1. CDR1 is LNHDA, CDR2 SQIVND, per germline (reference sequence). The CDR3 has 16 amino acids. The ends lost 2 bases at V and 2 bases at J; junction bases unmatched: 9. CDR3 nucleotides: TGTGCCAGTAGTATAAGGCTGGACAGGTCCCCCTACGAGCAGTACTTC. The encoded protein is CASSIRLDRSPYEQYF.

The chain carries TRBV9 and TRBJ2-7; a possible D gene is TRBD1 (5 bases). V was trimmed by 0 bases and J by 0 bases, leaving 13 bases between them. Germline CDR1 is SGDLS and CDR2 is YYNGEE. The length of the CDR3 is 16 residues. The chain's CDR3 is CASSVGGYSSSYEQYF. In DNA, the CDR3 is TGTGCCAGCAGCGTAGGGGGCTACTCAAGCTCCTACGAGCAGTACTTC. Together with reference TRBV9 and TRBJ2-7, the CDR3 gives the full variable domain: DSGVTQTPKHLITATGQRVTLRCSPRSGDLSVYWYQQSLDQGLQFLIQYYNGEERAKGNILERFSAQQFPDLHSELNLSSLELGDSALYFCASSVGGYSSSYEQYFGPGTRLTVT.

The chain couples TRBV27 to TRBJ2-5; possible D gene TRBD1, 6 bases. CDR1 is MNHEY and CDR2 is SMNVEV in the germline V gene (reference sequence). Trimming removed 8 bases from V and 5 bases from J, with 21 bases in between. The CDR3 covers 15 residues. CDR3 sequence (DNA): TGTGCCAGCCGCCCCGCAGACAGGAGGTCGGAGACCCAGTACTTC. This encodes CASRPADRRSETQYF.

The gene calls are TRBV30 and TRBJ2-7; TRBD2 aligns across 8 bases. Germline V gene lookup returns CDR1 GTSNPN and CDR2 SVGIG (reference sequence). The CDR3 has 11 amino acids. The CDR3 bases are TGTGCTGTGGCGGGGGGTCGGGAGCAGTACTTC. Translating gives CAVAGGREQYF.